This TCR beta chain was documented in a study of blood T cell repertoires in COVID-19. The table came from immunoSEQ multiplex PCR; TCRdb's copy has only in-frame clones and leaves some out. Among about 73,000 clones, about four fifths were seen once, and the ten largest hold roughly 4.5%. The TCR was taken from an older woman with acute or convalescent COVID-19. Sequenced: peripheral blood.

The CDR3, as DNA: TGTGCCAGCAGCCCCCGGGGAGGGACTAGCTTAAACAATGAGCAGTTCTTC. It translates to CASSPRGGTSLNNEQFF. The chain recombines TRBV7-3 with TRBJ2-1, with 9 bases aligning to TRBD2. Trimming at V came to 5 bases and at J to 5 bases, leaving 13 bases not matched to a gene. Germline CDR1 is SGHTA and CDR2 is FQGTGA. The CDR3 extends over 17 amino acids. The complete variable domain, with remaining parts taken from reference TRBV7-3 and TRBJ2-1, reads GAGVSQTPSNKVTEKGKYVELRCDPISGHTALYWYRQSLGQGPEFLIYFQGTGAADDSGLPNDRFFAVRPEGSVSTLKIQRTERGDSAVYLCASSPRGGTSLNNEQFFGPGTRLTVL.